The 16 T cell receptor beta chains below all came from one sample that was sequenced in a study of cytomegalovirus exposure and HLA in healthy donors. The PCR used 60 Vbeta and 13 Jbeta primers. The method was immunoSEQ multiplex PCR; TCRdb's version includes in-frame clones alone and lacks a portion of them. The table shows 150,000 to 160,000 clones, with approximately 80% occurring only once. The material sequenced was PBMCs. The source is a man aged 30 to 45 in good health and CMV-seropositive.

This sequence joins TRBV7-3 and TRBJ2-7, with TRBD1 matching over 11 bases. After removal of 0 bases from V and 5 bases from J, the junction contained 6 bases not matched to a gene. This CDR3 is built from 16 residues. Per the germline V gene, CDR1 is SGHTA and CDR2 is FQGTGA. This chain's CDR3 is CASSLTGDRGNDEQYF. DNA of the CDR3: TGTGCCAGCAGCTTAACCGGGGACAGGGGGAACGACGAGCAGTACTTC.

The rearrangement uses TRBV28 and TRBJ2-7, with TRBD2 matching over 14 bases. CDR3 length: 15 residues. V dropped 5 bases and J dropped 3; count of bases not matched to a gene: 3. Germline V gene sequence: CDR1 MDHEN, CDR2 SYDVKM. CDR3 bases: TGTGCCAGCAGTGACGGGACTAGCGGGAGCTACGAGCAGTACTTC. It encodes CASSDGTSGSYEQYF.

The chain is built from TRBV28 and TRBJ2-1; TRBD2 aligns across 10 bases. The junction had 12 bases not matched to a gene; V was cut back by 1 base and J by 6 bases. This CDR3 is built from 18 residues. The germline V gene encodes CDR1 MDHEN and CDR2 SYDVKM. CDR3 residues: CASSLFGGKRGGCNEQFF. In DNA form, the CDR3 reads TGTGCCAGCAGTTTATTTGGGGGTAAGCGGGGGGGGTGCAATGAGCAGTTCTTC.

The chain employs TRBV4-2 and TRBJ2-1; 8 positions match TRBD2. This CDR3 comprises 16 residues. The germline V gene has CDR1 LGHNA and CDR2 YNFKEQ. Trimming at V came to 6 bases and at J to 5 bases, leaving 12 bases not matched to a gene. This CDR3 is CASSRELAEIHNEQFF. In nucleotides, the CDR3 is TGTGCCAGCAGTCGGGAACTAGCGGAGATTCACAATGAGCAGTTCTTC.

Here the CDR3 reads CASSEGSGQGEQYF. The CDR3 nucleotides read TGTGCCAGCAGCGAGGGGTCGGGACAGGGAGAGCAGTACTTC. The rearrangement links TRBV9 to TRBJ2-5, with 9 bases fitting TRBD1. The CDR3 length is 14 residues. The trim removed 3 bases at V and 11 bases at J, leaving 11 bases unmatched. Germline CDR1 and CDR2: SGDLS and YYNGEE.

The chain couples TRBV28 to TRBJ1-2; unclear D gene. From germline, CDR1 is MDHEN and CDR2 SYDVKM. This CDR3 contains 11 residues. The ends were cut back, 4 bases at V and 4 bases at J, with 4 bases in the middle. The CDR3 DNA sequence: TGTGCCAGCAGTTCTAGCTATGGCTACACCTTC. It yields the protein CASSSSYGYTF.

The chain is built from TRBV7-8 and TRBJ1-5; 9 positions agree with TRBD1. This CDR3 region has 14 residues. CDR1 is SGHVS and CDR2 is FQNEAQ in the germline V gene. The junction had 4 bases not matched to a gene; V was cut back by 5 bases and J by 5 bases. The CDR3 spells CASSQQGAHQPQHF. Written as DNA, the CDR3 is TGTGCCAGCAGCCAACAGGGGGCACATCAGCCCCAGCATTTT.

V is TRBV6-1 and J is TRBJ1-2; the match to TRBD1 covers 11 bases. The V gene end was trimmed by 10 bases and the J gene end by 10 bases; junction bases not matched to a gene: 5. The CDR3 extends over 11 amino acids. The germline V gene encodes CDR1 MNHNS and CDR2 SASEGT. The CDR3 DNA reads as TGTGCCATCCGGGACAGGGGGGACTACACCTTC. This sequence encodes CAIRDRGDYTF.

In nucleotides, the CDR3 is TGTGCCTGGAGTGTAGACCCCAGGGAAGGCTCACCCCTCCACTTT. Residues: CAWSVDPREGSPLHF. The rearrangement joins TRBV30 to TRBJ1-6; D might be TRBD1 (5 bases). Deletions cut 0 bases from V and 10 bases from J, with 16 bases between. The V gene's germline CDR1 is GTSNPN and CDR2 SVGIG (reference sequence). The CDR3 totals 15 residues.

The genes are TRBV9 and TRBJ2-5; D is possibly TRBD2 (5 bases). Trimming took 0 bases from V and 7 from J, leaving 10 bases between them. Germline values: CDR1 SGDLS, CDR2 YYNGEE. There are 13 residues in the CDR3. The CDR3 region has the DNA TGTGCCAGCAGCGTAGACTATCGGGGGACCCAGTACTTC. It is translated as CASSVDYRGTQYF.

The gene calls are TRBV7-3 and TRBJ2-3; TRBD2 matches 7 bases. From germline, CDR1 is SGHTA and CDR2 FQGTGA. CDR3 length equals 17 residues. The junction had 18 bases not matched to a gene; V was cut back by 6 bases and J by 6 bases. The DNA of the CDR3 is TGTGCCAGCAGTCCCGGCCCCCTGGCGGGAGAGTCGGATACGCAGTATTTT. Encoded protein: CASSPGPLAGESDTQYF.

This sequence joins TRBV4-2 and TRBJ1-2, with D possibly being TRBD1 (5 bases). This CDR3 region has 16 residues. V was shortened by 0 bases and J by 2 bases, with 13 bases between the two germline ends. Germline CDR1 LGHNA, CDR2 YNFKEQ. The CDR3 coding sequence is TGTGCCAGCAGCCAAGATTTGCGGCAGGGAAACTATGGCTACACCTTC. This sequence encodes CASSQDLRQGNYGYTF.

This clone was counted between two and nine times. This sequence joins TRBV2 and TRBJ1-3, with 7 nucleotides matching TRBD1. Germline-derived CDR1 and CDR2 are SNHLY and FYNNEI. The V and J ends lost 8 bases and 7 bases, in that order; junction bases with no gene match: 5. This CDR3 comprises 12 residues. The CDR3 spells CASARGTNTIYF. DNA of the CDR3: TGTGCCAGCGCCAGGGGGACGAACACCATATATTTT.

A few counts support this clone. This sequence joins TRBV5-1 and TRBJ2-7; D perhaps matches TRBD1 (7 bases). The germline gives CDR1 SGHRS, CDR2 YFSETQ. The CDR3 is 14 residues long. The ends were cut back, 3 bases at V and 2 bases at J, with 12 bases in the middle. In nucleotides, the CDR3 is TGCGCCAGCAGCTCCAGGGGGGCAACCTACGAGCAGTACTTC. This sequence encodes CASSSRGATYEQYF.

V usage is TRBV19 and J usage is TRBJ2-1, with D maybe TRBD2 (5 bases). Trimming took off 8 bases at V and 4 bases at J, with 18 bases between the two ends. From germline, CDR1 is LNHDA and CDR2 SQIVND (reference sequence). The CDR3 covers 15 residues. This CDR3 reads CASHRPSGDYNEQFF. In DNA form, the CDR3 reads TGTGCCAGTCACCGACCGAGCGGAGATTACAATGAGCAGTTCTTC.

The chain uses TRBV29-1 and TRBJ2-7; D gene uncertain. The CDR3 consists of 12 residues. CDR1 is SQVTM, CDR2 ANQGSEA, per germline. Deletions cut 6 bases from V and 5 bases from J, with 14 bases between. The CDR3 loop is CSVITGLDEQYF. CDR3 coding DNA: TGCAGCGTGATAACTGGTCTCGACGAGCAGTACTTC.